This note documents a single T cell receptor (beta chain) sequence. Assay used: immunoSEQ multiplex PCR; TCRdb lists only in-frame clones, some missing. The sample comprises 120,000 or so clones, 87% of which are singletons, and over 10% rests with the top ten. Germline V gene data show CDR1 as SGHRS and CDR2 as YFSETQ. This CDR3 region has 14 residues. The V end was cut by 7 bases, the J end by 0 bases, with 10 bases between. This sample is part of a study of control samples from healthy donors and cancer patients. The TCR was taken from a man aged 25 to 40 in good health. Source material: blood. The chain is built from TRBV5-1 and TRBJ1-4, with D hard to call. The DNA for the CDR3 is TGCGCCAGCGGTGCGACATCAACTAATGAAAAACTGTTTTTT. Translation: CASGATSTNEKLFF.